The T cell receptor (beta chain) under discussion was sequenced for a study of shared clonotypes between healthy human individuals. Overall study: Per-donor plates numbered three CD4 naive, three CD4 memory, two CD8 naive and one CD8 memory.

This clone was seen more than once but under ten times. In the study's own analysis: Owing to the provision of junction-only sequences devoid of quality scores by immunoSEQ, filtering differed. Repertoires were generated with immunoSEQ multiplex PCR, while TCRdb's copy carries only in-frame clones and drops some. That table supplies the V and J calls and clone size; D and trimming were determined from the DNA. The repertoire holds around 2.1 million clones, with about 92% as singletons. Trimming pared 3 bases from V and 5 bases from J, leaving 13 bases between. This CDR3 is built from 14 residues. Germline V gene sequence: CDR1 MDHEN, CDR2 SYDVKM. Naive CD8 cells lacked CD45RO, underwent positive selection for CCR7 and left out terminally differentiated effector memory CD45RA+ cells.

The receptor was derived from a man in his late teens or twenties in good health. Some clones in this sample may be carry-over from other donors' samples. This chain links TRBV28 with TRBJ1-1, with D perhaps matching TRBD1 (5 bases). Input material: naive CD8+ T cells from PBMCs. The CDR3 loop reads CASSFSTRGTEAFF. The CDR3 DNA is TGTGCCAGCAGTTTCTCGACAAGGGGAACTGAAGCTTTCTTT.